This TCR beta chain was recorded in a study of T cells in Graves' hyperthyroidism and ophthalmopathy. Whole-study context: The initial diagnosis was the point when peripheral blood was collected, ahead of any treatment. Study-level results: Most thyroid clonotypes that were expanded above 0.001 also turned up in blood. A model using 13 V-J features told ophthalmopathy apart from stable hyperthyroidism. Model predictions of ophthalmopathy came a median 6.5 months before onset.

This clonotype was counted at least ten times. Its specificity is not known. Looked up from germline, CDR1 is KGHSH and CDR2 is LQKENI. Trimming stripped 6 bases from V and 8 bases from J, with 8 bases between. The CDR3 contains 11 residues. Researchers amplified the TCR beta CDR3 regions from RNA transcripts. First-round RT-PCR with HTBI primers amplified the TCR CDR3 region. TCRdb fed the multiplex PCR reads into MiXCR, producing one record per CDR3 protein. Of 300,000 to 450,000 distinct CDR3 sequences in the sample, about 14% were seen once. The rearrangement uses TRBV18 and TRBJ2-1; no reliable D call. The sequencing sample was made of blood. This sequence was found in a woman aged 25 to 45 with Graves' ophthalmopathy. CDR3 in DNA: TGTGCCAGCTCCACCGGCGATGAGCAGTTCTTC. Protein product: CASSTGDEQFF.